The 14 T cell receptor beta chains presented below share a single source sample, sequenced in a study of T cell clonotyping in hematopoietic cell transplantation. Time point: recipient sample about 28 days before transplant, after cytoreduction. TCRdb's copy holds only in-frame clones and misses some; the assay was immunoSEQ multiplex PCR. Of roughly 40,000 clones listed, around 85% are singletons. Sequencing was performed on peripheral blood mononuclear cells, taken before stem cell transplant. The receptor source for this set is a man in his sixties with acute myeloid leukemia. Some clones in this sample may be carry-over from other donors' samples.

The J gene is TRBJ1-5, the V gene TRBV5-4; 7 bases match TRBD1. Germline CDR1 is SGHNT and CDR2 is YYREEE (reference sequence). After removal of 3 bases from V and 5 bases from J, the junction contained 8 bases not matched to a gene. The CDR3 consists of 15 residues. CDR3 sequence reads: CASSSGGQGDQPQHF. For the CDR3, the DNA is TGTGCCAGCAGCTCGGGGGGGCAGGGGGATCAGCCCCAGCATTTT.

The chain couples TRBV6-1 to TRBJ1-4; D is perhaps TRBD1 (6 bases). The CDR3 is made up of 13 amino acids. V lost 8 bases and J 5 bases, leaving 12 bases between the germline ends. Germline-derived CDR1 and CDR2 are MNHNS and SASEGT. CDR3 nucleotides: TGTGCCAGCCTCAGGGGCGCCAATGAAAAACTGTTTTTT. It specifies CASLRGANEKLFF.

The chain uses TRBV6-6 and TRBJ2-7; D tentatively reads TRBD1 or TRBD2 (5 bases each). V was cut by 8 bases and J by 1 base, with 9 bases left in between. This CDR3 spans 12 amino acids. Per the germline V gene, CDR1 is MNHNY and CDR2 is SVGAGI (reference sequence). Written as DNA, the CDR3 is TGTGCCAGCGGGACGGCTTCCTACGAGCAGTACTTC. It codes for CASGTASYEQYF.

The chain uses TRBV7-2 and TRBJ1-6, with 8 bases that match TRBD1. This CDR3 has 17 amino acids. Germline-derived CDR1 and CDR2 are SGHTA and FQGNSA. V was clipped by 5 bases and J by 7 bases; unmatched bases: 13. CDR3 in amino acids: CASSPWTGRSRNSPLHF. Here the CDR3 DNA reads TGTGCCAGCAGCCCCTGGACAGGGAGGTCCCGCAATTCACCCCTCCACTTT.

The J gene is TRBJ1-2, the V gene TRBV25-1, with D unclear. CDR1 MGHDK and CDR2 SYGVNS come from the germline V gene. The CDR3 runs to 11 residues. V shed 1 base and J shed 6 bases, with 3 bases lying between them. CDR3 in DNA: TGTGCCAGCAGTGAATTGAATGGCTACACCTTC. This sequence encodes CASSELNGYTF.

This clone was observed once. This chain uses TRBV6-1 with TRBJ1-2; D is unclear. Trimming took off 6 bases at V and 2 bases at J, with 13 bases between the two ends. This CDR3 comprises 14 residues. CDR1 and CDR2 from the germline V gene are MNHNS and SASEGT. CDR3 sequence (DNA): TGTGCCAGCAGCCGTCAGGACGGAAACTATGGCTACACCTTC. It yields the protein CASSRQDGNYGYTF.

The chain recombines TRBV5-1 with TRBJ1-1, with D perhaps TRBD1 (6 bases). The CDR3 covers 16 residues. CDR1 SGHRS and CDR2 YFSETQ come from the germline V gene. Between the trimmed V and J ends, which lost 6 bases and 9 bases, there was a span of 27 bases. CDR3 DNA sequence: TGCGCCAGCAACGGGGCAGGGTATCAGGGGTTGGAGAAAGCTTTCTTT. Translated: CASNGAGYQGLEKAFF.

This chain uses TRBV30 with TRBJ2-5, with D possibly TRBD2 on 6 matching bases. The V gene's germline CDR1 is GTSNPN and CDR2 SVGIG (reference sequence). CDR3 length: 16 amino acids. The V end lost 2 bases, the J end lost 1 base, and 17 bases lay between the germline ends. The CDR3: CAWSQIGNGGQETQYF. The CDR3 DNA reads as TGTGCCTGGAGTCAAATCGGGAACGGGGGCCAAGAGACCCAGTACTTC.

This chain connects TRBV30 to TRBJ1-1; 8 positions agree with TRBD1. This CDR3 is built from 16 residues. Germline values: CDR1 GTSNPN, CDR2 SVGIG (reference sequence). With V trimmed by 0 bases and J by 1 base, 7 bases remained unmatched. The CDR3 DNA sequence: TGTGCCTGGAGTGTAGGCAGGGGGCGTCCGAACACTGAAGCTTTCTTT. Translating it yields CAWSVGRGRPNTEAFF. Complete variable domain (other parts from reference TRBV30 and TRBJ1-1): SQTIHQWPATLVQPVGSPLSLECTVEGTSNPNLYWYRQAAGRGLQLLFYSVGIGQISSEVPQNLSASRPQDRQFILSSKKLLLSDSGFYLCAWSVGRGRPNTEAFFGQGTRLTVV.

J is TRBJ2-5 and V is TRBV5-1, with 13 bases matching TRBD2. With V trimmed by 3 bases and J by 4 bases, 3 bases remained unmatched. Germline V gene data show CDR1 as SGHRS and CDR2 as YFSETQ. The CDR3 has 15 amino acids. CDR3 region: CASSWGTSGAETQYF. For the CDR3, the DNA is TGCGCCAGCAGCTGGGGGACTAGCGGGGCAGAGACCCAGTACTTC.

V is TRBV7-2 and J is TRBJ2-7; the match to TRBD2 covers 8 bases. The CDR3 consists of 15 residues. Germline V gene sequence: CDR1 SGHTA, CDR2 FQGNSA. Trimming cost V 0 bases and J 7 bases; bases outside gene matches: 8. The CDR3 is CASSLAPGGAWEQYF. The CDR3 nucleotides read TGTGCCAGCAGCTTAGCCCCGGGGGGGGCGTGGGAGCAGTACTTC.

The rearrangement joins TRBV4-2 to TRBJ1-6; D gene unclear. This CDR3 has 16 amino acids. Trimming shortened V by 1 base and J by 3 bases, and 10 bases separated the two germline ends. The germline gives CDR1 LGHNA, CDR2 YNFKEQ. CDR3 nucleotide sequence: TGTGCCAGCAGCCAAGTTTTGGCCCTCTATAATTCACCCCTCCACTTT. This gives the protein CASSQVLALYNSPLHF.

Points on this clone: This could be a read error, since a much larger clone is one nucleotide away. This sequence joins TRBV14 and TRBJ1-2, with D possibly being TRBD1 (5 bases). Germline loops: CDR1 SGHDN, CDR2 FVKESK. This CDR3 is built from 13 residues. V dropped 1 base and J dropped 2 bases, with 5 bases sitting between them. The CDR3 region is CASSQGQNYGYTF. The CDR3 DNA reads TGTGCCAGCAGCCAAGGACAGAACTATGGCTACACCTTC. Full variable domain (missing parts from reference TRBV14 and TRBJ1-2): EAGVTQFPSHSVIEKGQTVTLRCDPISGHDNLYWYRRVMGKEIKFLLHFVKESKQDESGMPNNRFLAERTGGTYSTLKVQPAELEDSGVYFCASSQGQNYGYTFGSGTRLTVV.

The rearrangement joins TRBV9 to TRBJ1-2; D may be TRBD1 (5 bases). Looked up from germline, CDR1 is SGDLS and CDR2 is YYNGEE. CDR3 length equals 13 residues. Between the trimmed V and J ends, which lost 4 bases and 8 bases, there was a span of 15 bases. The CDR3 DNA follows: TGTGCCAGCAGCCGAGGCGGGGACTTGGGCTACACCTTC. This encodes CASSRGGDLGYTF.